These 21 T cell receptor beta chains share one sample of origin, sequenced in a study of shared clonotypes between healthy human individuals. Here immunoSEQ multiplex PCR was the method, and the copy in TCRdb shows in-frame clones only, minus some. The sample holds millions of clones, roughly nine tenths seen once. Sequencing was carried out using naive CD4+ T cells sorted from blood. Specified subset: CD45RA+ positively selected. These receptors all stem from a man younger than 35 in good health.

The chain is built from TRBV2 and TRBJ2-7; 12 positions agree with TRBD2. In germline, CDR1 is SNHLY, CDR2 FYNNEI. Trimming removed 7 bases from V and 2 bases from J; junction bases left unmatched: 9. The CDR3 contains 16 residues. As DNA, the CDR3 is TGTGCCAGCACTCTAGGACTAGCGGGGCCCCCCTACGAGCAGTACTTC. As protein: CASTLGLAGPPYEQYF.

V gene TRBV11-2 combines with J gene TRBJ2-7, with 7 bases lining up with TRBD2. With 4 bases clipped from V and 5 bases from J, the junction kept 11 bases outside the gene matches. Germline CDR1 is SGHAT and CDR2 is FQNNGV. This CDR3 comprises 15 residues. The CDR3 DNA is TGTGCCAGCAGCTCAAGAGCGGGGCTACGCCACGAGCAGTACTTC. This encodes CASSSRAGLRHEQYF.

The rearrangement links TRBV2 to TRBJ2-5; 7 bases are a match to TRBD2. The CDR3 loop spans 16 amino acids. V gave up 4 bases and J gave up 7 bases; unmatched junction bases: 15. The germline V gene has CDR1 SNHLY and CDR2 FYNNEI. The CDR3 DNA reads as TGTGCCAGCAGTGGAGAGGAGGGAGGGCTAAGAGGGACCCAGTACTTC. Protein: CASSGEEGGLRGTQYF.

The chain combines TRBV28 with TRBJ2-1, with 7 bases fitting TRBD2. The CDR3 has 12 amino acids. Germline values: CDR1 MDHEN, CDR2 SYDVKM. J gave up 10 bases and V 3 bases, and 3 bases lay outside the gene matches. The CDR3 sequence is CASSLGGREQFF. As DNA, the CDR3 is TGTGCCAGCAGTTTGGGGGGGAGGGAGCAGTTCTTC.

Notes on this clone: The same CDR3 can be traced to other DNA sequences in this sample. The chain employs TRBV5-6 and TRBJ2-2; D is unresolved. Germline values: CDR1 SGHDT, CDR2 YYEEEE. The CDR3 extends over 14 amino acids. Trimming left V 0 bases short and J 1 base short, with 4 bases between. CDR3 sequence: CASSLDWNTGELFF. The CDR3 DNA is TGTGCCAGCAGCTTGGACTGGAACACCGGGGAGCTGTTTTTT. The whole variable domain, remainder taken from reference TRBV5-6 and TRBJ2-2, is DAGVTQSPTHLIKTRGQQVTLRCSPKSGHDTVSWYQQALGQGPQFIFQYYEEEERQRGNFPDRFSGHQFPNYSSELNVNALLLGDSALYLCASSLDWNTGELFFGEGSRLTVL.

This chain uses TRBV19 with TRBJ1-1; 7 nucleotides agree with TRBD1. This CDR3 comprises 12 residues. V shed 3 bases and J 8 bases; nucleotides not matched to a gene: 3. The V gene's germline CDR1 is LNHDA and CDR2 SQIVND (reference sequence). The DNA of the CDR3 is TGTGCCAGTAGTATTAGAGGGGGCGAAGCTTTCTTT. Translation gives CASSIRGGEAFF.

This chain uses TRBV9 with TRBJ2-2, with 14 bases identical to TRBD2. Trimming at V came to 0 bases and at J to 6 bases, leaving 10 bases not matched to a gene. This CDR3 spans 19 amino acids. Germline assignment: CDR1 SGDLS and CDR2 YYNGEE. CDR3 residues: CASSVGTGTSGRLAGELFF. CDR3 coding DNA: TGTGCCAGCAGCGTAGGGACTGGGACTAGCGGGAGATTGGCCGGGGAGCTGTTTTTT.

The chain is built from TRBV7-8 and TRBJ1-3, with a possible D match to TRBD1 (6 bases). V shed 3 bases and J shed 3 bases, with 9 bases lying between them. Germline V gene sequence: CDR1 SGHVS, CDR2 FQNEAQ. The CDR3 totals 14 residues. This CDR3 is CASSFGTFGNTIYF. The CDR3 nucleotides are TGTGCCAGCAGCTTTGGGACATTTGGAAACACCATATATTTT.

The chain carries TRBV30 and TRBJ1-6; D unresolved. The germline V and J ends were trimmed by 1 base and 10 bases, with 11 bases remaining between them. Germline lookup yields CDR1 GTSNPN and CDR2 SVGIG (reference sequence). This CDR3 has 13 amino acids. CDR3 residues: CAWSDGVGSPLHF. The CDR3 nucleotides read TGTGCCTGGAGTGACGGCGTGGGCTCACCCCTCCACTTT.

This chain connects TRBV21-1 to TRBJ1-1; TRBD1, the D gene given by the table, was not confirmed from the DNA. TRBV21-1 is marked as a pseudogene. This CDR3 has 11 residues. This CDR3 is CASIPYTEAFF. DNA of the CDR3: TGTGCCAGCATCCCATACACTGAAGCTTTCTTT.

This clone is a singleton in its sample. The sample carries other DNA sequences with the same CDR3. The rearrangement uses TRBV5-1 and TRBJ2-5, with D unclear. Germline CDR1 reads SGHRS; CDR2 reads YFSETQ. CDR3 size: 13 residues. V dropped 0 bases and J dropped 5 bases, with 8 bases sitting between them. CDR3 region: CASSLDRRETQYF. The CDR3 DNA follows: TGCGCCAGCAGCTTGGATCGACGGGAGACCCAGTACTTC.

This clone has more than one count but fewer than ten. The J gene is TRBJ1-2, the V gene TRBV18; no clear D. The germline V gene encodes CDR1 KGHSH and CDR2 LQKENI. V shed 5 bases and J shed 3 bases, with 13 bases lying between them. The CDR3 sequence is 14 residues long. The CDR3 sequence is CASSTYQDDYGYTF. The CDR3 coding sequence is TGTGCCAGCTCAACTTACCAGGATGACTATGGCTACACCTTC.

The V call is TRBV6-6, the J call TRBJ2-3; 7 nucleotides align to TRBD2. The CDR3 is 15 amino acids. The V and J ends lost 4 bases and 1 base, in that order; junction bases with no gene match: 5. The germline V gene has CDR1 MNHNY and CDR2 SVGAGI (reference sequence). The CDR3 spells CASSSYSGGTDTQYF. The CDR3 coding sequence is TGTGCCAGCAGTTCCTACAGCGGGGGCACAGATACGCAGTATTTT.

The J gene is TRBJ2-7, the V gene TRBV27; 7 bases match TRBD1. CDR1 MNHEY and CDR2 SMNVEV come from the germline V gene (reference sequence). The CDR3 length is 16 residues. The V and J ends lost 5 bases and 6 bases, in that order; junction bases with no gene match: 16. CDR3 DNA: TGTGCCAGCAGTCCATCCGGGACAGAACTACGGGTCGAGCAGTACTTC. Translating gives CASSPSGTELRVEQYF.

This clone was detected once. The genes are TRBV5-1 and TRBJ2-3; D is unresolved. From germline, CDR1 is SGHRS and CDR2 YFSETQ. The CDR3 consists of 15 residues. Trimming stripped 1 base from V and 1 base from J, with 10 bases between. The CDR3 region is CASSLKGSGTDTQYF. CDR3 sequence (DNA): TGCGCCAGCAGCTTGAAAGGCTCGGGCACAGATACGCAGTATTTT. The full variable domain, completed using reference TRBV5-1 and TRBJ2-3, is KAGVTQTPRYLIKTRGQQVTLSCSPISGHRSVSWYQQTPGQGLQFLFEYFSETQRNKGNFPGRFSGRQFSNSRSEMNVSTLELGDSALYLCASSLKGSGTDTQYFGPGTRLTVL.

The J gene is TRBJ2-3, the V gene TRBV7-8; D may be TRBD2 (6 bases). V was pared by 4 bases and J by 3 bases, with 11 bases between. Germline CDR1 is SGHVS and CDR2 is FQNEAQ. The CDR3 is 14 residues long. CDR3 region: CASSWGDSTDTQYF. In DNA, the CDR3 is TGTGCCAGCAGCTGGGGGGACTCGACAGATACGCAGTATTTT. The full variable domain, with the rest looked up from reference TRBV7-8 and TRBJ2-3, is GAGVSQSPRYKVAKRGQDVALRCDPISGHVSLFWYQQALGQGPEFLTYFQNEAQLDKSGLPSDRFFAERPEGSVSTLKIQRTQQEDSAVYLCASSWGDSTDTQYFGPGTRLTVL.

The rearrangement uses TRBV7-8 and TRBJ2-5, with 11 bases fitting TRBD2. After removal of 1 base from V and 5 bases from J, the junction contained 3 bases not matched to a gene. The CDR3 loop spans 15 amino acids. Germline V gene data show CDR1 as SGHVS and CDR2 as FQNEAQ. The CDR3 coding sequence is TGTGCCAGCAGCTTAGGACTAGCGGGGTATGAGACCCAGTACTTC. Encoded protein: CASSLGLAGYETQYF. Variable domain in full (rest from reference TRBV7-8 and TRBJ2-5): GAGVSQSPRYKVAKRGQDVALRCDPISGHVSLFWYQQALGQGPEFLTYFQNEAQLDKSGLPSDRFFAERPEGSVSTLKIQRTQQEDSAVYLCASSLGLAGYETQYFGPGTRLLVL.

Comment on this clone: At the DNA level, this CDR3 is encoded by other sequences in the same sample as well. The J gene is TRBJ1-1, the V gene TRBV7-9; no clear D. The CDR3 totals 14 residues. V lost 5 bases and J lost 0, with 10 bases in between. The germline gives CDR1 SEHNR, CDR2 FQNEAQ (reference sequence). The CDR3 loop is CASSLRTLNTEAFF. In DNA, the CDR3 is TGTGCCAGCAGCCTCAGGACCCTGAACACTGAAGCTTTCTTT.

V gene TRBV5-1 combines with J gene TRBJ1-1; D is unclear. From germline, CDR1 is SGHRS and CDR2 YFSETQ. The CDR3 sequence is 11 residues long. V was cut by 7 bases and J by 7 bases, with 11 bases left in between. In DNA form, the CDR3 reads TGCGCCAGCCGGGCGGACCTTGAAGCTTTCTTT. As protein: CASRADLEAFF.

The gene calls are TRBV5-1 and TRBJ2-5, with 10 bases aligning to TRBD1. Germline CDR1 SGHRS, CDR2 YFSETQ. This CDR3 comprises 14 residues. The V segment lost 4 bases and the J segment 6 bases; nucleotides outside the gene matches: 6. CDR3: CASSPWDRGQTQYF. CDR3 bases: TGCGCCAGCAGCCCGTGGGACAGGGGTCAGACCCAGTACTTC.

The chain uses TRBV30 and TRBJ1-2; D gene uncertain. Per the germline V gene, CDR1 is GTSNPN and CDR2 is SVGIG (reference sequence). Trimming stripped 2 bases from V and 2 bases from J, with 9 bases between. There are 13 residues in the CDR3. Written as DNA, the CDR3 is TGTGCCTGGAGTTACAGCCGGAACTATGGCTACACCTTC. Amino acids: CAWSYSRNYGYTF. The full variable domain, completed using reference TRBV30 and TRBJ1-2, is SQTIHQWPATLVQPVGSPLSLECTVEGTSNPNLYWYRQAAGRGLQLLFYSVGIGQISSEVPQNLSASRPQDRQFILSSKKLLLSDSGFYLCAWSYSRNYGYTFGSGTRLTVV.